The 30 T cell receptor beta chains below all came from one sample that was sequenced in a study of vaccination and CD4 T cells after COVID-19. Sequencing of the DNA from cultured CD4+ T cells was carried out with the Oncomine TCR Beta short-read assay. From CD4+ T cells that had been cultured, genomic DNA was extracted. TCRdb independently ran MiXCR on the PCR reads; one entry per CDR3 protein. The profile shows 7,000 to 9,000 distinct CDR3 sequences, around 41% of them singletons. Treatment indicated: approximately nine-day PBMC culture with coronavirus spike peptide pools or control peptides (ViraFEST assay). CD4+ T cells of the unexposed donor were collected before the COVID-19 pandemic (2011-2018). Their recognized antigens are unknown. The sequenced sample consisted of CD4+ T cells from blood, cultured in vitro. These receptors all stem from a human donor in good health.

The chain employs TRBV5-4 and TRBJ2-7; 7 bases fit TRBD1. Germline assignment: CDR1 SGHNT and CDR2 YYREEE (reference sequence). The CDR3 consists of 12 residues. V lost 4 bases and J lost 6; bases outside the gene matches: 4. The CDR3 DNA follows: TGTGCCAGCAGCATAGACAGGGCCGAGCAGTACTTC. Translating gives CASSIDRAEQYF. Looking up the rest from reference TRBV5-4 and TRBJ2-7 gives the full variable domain: ETGVTQSPTHLIKTRGQQVTLRCSSQSGHNTVSWYQQALGQGPQFIFQYYREEENGRGNFPPRFSGLQFPNYSSELNVNALELDDSALYLCASSIDRAEQYFGPGTRLTVT.

The CDR3 loop reads CAIRYSQGTGANVLTF. Written as DNA, the CDR3 is TGTGCCATCAGGTACTCCCAGGGAACCGGGGCCAACGTCCTGACTTTC. The chain carries TRBV10-3 and TRBJ2-6; tentatively, D is TRBD1 (5 bases). This CDR3 comprises 16 residues. Between the trimmed V and J ends, which lost 6 bases and 4 bases, there was a span of 16 bases. Germline V gives CDR1 ENHRY, CDR2 SYGVKD.

This rearrangement joins TRBV9 to TRBJ2-2, with 10 nucleotides matching TRBD1. Per germline, CDR1 SGDLS and CDR2 YYNGEE. The J segment lost 6 bases and the V segment lost 3 bases, leaving 11 bases of the junction unmatched. This CDR3 has 17 residues. The CDR3 nucleotides are TGTGCCAGCAGCGGTTTGGAGGGACAGGGGAGTCCCGGGGAGCTGTTTTTT. Protein product: CASSGLEGQGSPGELFF.

This clonotype counts as medium-sized. This rearrangement joins TRBV10-3 to TRBJ2-7; tentative D call: TRBD1 (5 bases). The ends were cut back, 0 bases at V and 4 bases at J, with 25 bases in the middle. CDR1 and CDR2 (germline): ENHRY, SYGVKD. This CDR3 is 19 amino acids long. CDR3 in DNA: TGTGCCATCAGTGAGTCGGGGCGTGGACGGATAGACAGCCTATACGAGCAGTACTTC. It codes for CAISESGRGRIDSLYEQYF.

The chain has TRBV30 and TRBJ1-5, with TRBD1 matching 8 bases. CDR3 length equals 14 residues. Trimming removed 6 bases from V and 2 bases from J; junction bases left unmatched: 6. Germline lookup yields CDR1 GTSNPN and CDR2 SVGIG (reference sequence). Here the CDR3 reads CACALTGGNQPQHF. The CDR3 DNA is TGTGCCTGCGCCCTGACAGGGGGCAATCAGCCCCAGCATTTT.

This clonotype has only a few counts. Germline and junction disagree at one end, which may indicate a read error. V gene TRBV20-1 combines with J gene TRBJ2-3; D is unclear. CDR1 DFQATT and CDR2 SNEGSKA come from the germline V gene (reference sequence). The CDR3 is 14 residues long. The CDR3 bases are TGCAGTGCCAGAGAAGGTAGTTTCCTGGATACGCAGTATTTT. It is translated as CSAREGSFLDTQYF.

This chain links TRBV19 with TRBJ2-5; 9 bases line up with TRBD2. The CDR3 has 12 residues. V trimming: 10 bases; J trimming: 5 bases; junction bases outside the gene matches: 5. Germline V lookup: CDR1 LNHDA, CDR2 SQIVND (reference sequence). In nucleotides, the CDR3 is TGTGCCACCCGCCTAGCGGGGGAGACCCAGTACTTC. Protein sequence: CATRLAGETQYF.

CDR3 sequence reads: CASSFERTSYEQYF. CDR3 nucleotide sequence: TGTGCCAGCAGCTTTGAGCGGACCTCCTACGAGCAGTACTTC. The genes are TRBV7-8 and TRBJ2-7, with D possibly TRBD2 on 5 matching bases. The V gene lost 3 bases and the J gene lost 0 bases, with 9 bases spanning the gap. This CDR3 spans 14 amino acids. Germline values: CDR1 SGHVS, CDR2 FQNEAQ.

This clonotype showed up just a few times. V is TRBV6-2 or TRBV6-3 and J is TRBJ1-1; 7 bases agree with TRBD1. The V gene end was trimmed by 2 bases and the J gene end by 1 base; junction bases not matched to a gene: 16. Germline loops: CDR1 MNHEY, CDR2 SVGEGT. CDR3 length: 19 amino acids. CDR3 region: CASSYAPTGLSIGNTEAFF. CDR3 DNA: TGTGCCAGCAGTTACGCCCCGACAGGGCTTTCCATTGGGAACACTGAAGCTTTCTTT.

This clonotype has just a few counts. The DNA of the CDR3 is TGTGCCAGCAGTTCGAATATTATCGGGGACAGGTCCTACGAGCAGTACTTC. It yields the protein CASSSNIIGDRSYEQYF. The chain combines TRBV6-5 with TRBJ2-7; 8 bases align to TRBD1. This CDR3 is 17 amino acids long. CDR1 and CDR2 (germline): MNHEY, SVGAGI. V was pared by 4 bases and J by 1 base, with 12 bases of the junction left unmatched.

This clonotype was observed a few times. The rearrangement links TRBV28 to TRBJ1-5; D call uncertain. The CDR3 contains 13 residues. From germline, CDR1 is MDHEN and CDR2 SYDVKM. V was shortened by 8 bases and J by 1 base, with 9 bases between the two germline ends. CDR3 coding DNA: TGTGCCAGCGGCGGTAACAGCAATCAGCCCCAGCATTTT. It encodes CASGGNSNQPQHF. The full variable domain, with the rest looked up from reference TRBV28 and TRBJ1-5, is DVKVTQSSRYLVKRTGEKVFLECVQDMDHENMFWYRQDPGLGLRLIYFSYDVKMKEKGDIPEGYSVSREKKERFSLILESASTNQTSMYLCASGGNSNQPQHFGDGTRLSIL.

The chain recombines TRBV2 with TRBJ1-2; D remains unclear. V was shortened by 4 bases and J by 6 bases, with 12 bases between the two germline ends. The CDR3 sequence is 13 residues long. CDR1 SNHLY and CDR2 FYNNEI come from the germline V gene. The CDR3: CASSVWREDGYTF. The DNA for the CDR3 is TGTGCCAGCAGTGTATGGAGGGAGGATGGCTACACCTTC.

The V and J genes are TRBV14 and TRBJ2-7; D is possibly TRBD2 (6 bases). V dropped 0 bases and J dropped 4 bases, with 13 bases sitting between them. This CDR3 comprises 15 residues. The V gene's germline CDR1 is SGHDN and CDR2 FVKESK. For the CDR3, the DNA is TGTGCCAGCAGCCAAGAGCCGGGGGAGCGGTACGAGCAGTACTTC. This codes for CASSQEPGERYEQYF.

The CDR3: CASSGVLANTYEQYF. The DNA of the CDR3 is TGTGCCAGCAGCGGGGTTTTAGCGAACACCTACGAGCAGTACTTC. The genes are TRBV28 and TRBJ2-7; D might be TRBD2 (5 bases). The CDR3 runs to 15 residues. CDR1 and CDR2 from the germline V gene are MDHEN and SYDVKM. Trimming shortened V by 6 bases and J by 2 bases, and 17 bases separated the two germline ends.

The chain is built from TRBV30 and TRBJ2-5, with D possibly matching TRBD1 (5 bases). The V and J ends lost 7 bases and 3 bases respectively, with 15 bases between them. The CDR3 totals 13 residues. Germline lookup yields CDR1 GTSNPN and CDR2 SVGIG (reference sequence). This CDR3 is CAYYFQGKETQYF. DNA for the CDR3: TGTGCCTACTATTTCCAGGGAAAAGAGACCCAGTACTTC.

This clonotype was seen a handful of times. V usage is TRBV7-9 and J usage is TRBJ1-2, with D perhaps matching TRBD1 (5 bases). With 10 bases removed from V and 3 bases from J, the gap between germline ends came to 12 bases. CDR1 and CDR2 from the germline V gene are SEHNR and FQNEAQ (reference sequence). The CDR3 spans 12 residues. The CDR3 sequence is CATEGPYYGYTF. CDR3 nucleotides: TGTGCCACAGAGGGACCGTACTATGGCTACACCTTC.

Worth noting for this clonotype: A much larger clonotype is one base distant, so this may be a read error. This CDR3 reads CASSSTQGRETQYF. The CDR3 bases are TGTGCCAGCAGTTCCACACAGGGGCGAGAGACCCAGTACTTC. The chain uses TRBV6-5 and TRBJ2-5; TRBD1 matches 7 bases. With V trimmed by 4 bases and J by 4 bases, 6 bases remained unmatched. Germline CDR1 reads MNHEY; CDR2 reads SVGAGI. The CDR3 loop spans 14 amino acids.

V usage is TRBV29-1 and J usage is TRBJ2-7, with TRBD1 identical over 8 bases. Germline lookup yields CDR1 SQVTM and CDR2 ANQGSEA. The CDR3 has 14 amino acids. Trimming cost V 6 bases and J 0 bases; bases outside gene matches: 7. The CDR3 region has the DNA TGCAGCGTGGCCACAGGGGGAAGCTCCTACGAGCAGTACTTC. It encodes CSVATGGSSYEQYF.

The chain is built from TRBV7-9 and TRBJ2-7; the D is unclear. There are 14 residues in the CDR3. V was clipped by 3 bases and J by 0 bases, with 9 bases between them. Germline V lookup: CDR1 SEHNR, CDR2 FQNEAQ (reference sequence). The CDR3 sequence: CASSLAESSYEQYF. The CDR3 nucleotides are TGTGCCAGCAGCTTGGCGGAGAGCTCCTACGAGCAGTACTTC.

The chain links TRBV20-1 to TRBJ2-2; TRBD1 matches 7 bases. V trimming: 6 bases; J trimming: 0 bases; junction bases outside the gene matches: 4. Germline CDR1 reads DFQATT; CDR2 reads SNEGSKA (reference sequence). This CDR3 contains 14 residues. The CDR3 protein is CSAPGTANTGELFF. For the CDR3, the DNA is TGCAGTGCACCCGGGACAGCGAACACCGGGGAGCTGTTTTTT.

This clonotype has just a few counts. The chain recombines TRBV2 with TRBJ1-2, with D possibly being TRBD1 (6 bases). V lost 6 bases and J 4 bases, leaving 12 bases between the germline ends. The CDR3 runs to 13 residues. The germline V gene has CDR1 SNHLY and CDR2 FYNNEI. CDR3 sequence reads: CASSATGLYGYTF. CDR3 in DNA: TGTGCCAGCAGCGCGACAGGTCTCTATGGCTACACCTTC.

Written as DNA, the CDR3 is TGTGCCAGCAGCCAGACTAGCGGGTCCTACGAGCAGTACTTC. Its translation is CASSQTSGSYEQYF. This chain uses TRBV11-3 with TRBJ2-7, with TRBD2 identical over 10 bases. The CDR3 spans 14 residues. V was clipped by 5 bases and J by 1 base; unmatched bases: 2. CDR1 and CDR2 from the germline V gene are SGHNT and YENEEA.

The chain carries TRBV7-8 and TRBJ2-7, with 11 bases lining up with TRBD2. Unmatched junction bases numbered 16, after V lost 5 bases and J lost 4 bases. The CDR3 is 18 amino acids. The germline V gene has CDR1 SGHVS and CDR2 FQNEAQ. For the CDR3, the DNA is TGTGCCAGCAGCCGCTCGACTAGCGGGATTACAGCATCTTACGAGCAGTACTTC. It specifies CASSRSTSGITASYEQYF. Full variable domain (remainder filled in from reference TRBV7-8 and TRBJ2-7): GAGVSQSPRYKVAKRGQDVALRCDPISGHVSLFWYQQALGQGPEFLTYFQNEAQLDKSGLPSDRFFAERPEGSVSTLKIQRTQQEDSAVYLCASSRSTSGITASYEQYFGPGTRLTVT.

The chain employs TRBV6-4 and TRBJ2-3; D unclear. Germline V CDR1 and CDR2: MRHNA, SNTAGT. Between the trimmed V and J ends, which lost 0 bases and 4 bases, there was a span of 8 bases. The length of the CDR3 is 14 residues. In DNA form, the CDR3 reads TGTGCCAGCAGTGACTCGCGGACCGCAGATACGCAGTATTTT. Its protein is CASSDSRTADTQYF.

There are a few counts of this clonotype. Written as DNA, the CDR3 is TGTGCCAGCACCACCGGGACAGGATACGGCTACACCTTC. It yields the protein CASTTGTGYGYTF. V is TRBV28 and J is TRBJ1-2, with 8 bases that match TRBD1. The germline V gene encodes CDR1 MDHEN and CDR2 SYDVKM. V lost 7 bases, J lost 8 bases, and 9 bases stayed unmatched. This CDR3 has 13 amino acids.

By sample fraction, this clonotype is medium-sized. The rearrangement joins TRBV7-2 to TRBJ1-1; tentative D call: TRBD1 (5 bases). The ends were cut back, 4 bases at V and 4 bases at J, with 16 bases in the middle. Per the germline V gene, CDR1 is SGHTA and CDR2 is FQGNSA. The CDR3 spans 15 residues. CDR3 sequence (DNA): TGTGCCAGCAGCTATATGGGGGTCACTTCCACTGAAGCTTTCTTT. The encoded protein is CASSYMGVTSTEAFF.

The chain carries TRBV28 and TRBJ1-3; D not certain. This CDR3 is built from 14 residues. Trimming removed 4 bases from V and 8 bases from J, with 15 bases in between. The V gene's germline CDR1 is MDHEN and CDR2 SYDVKM. CDR3 bases: TGTGCCAGCAGTTCCTTGGACCCTTGGCACACCATATATTTT. Translating it yields CASSSLDPWHTIYF.

The gene calls are TRBV20-1 and TRBJ2-1; possible D gene TRBD1, 5 bases. There are 14 residues in the CDR3. V was cut by 7 bases and J by 6 bases, with 19 bases left in between. The V gene's germline CDR1 is DFQATT and CDR2 SNEGSKA (reference sequence). The CDR3 spells CSDRLLGPGNEQFF. The CDR3 nucleotides read TGCAGTGATAGGCTACTGGGGCCCGGCAATGAGCAGTTCTTC.

V usage is TRBV4-2 and J usage is TRBJ1-2; TRBD1 might be the D (6 bases). Per germline, CDR1 LGHNA and CDR2 YNFKEQ. This CDR3 is built from 15 residues. The germline V and J ends were trimmed by 0 bases and 2 bases, with 10 bases remaining between them. In nucleotides, the CDR3 is TGTGCCAGCAGCCAAGACCATACAGGGAACTATGGCTACACCTTC. It is translated as CASSQDHTGNYGYTF.

This clonotype was observed a few times. V gene TRBV7-2 combines with J gene TRBJ2-3; tentatively, D is TRBD1 or TRBD2 (5 bases each). CDR3 length: 14 residues. V was cut by 2 bases and J by 1 base, with 7 bases left in between. Germline CDR1 and CDR2: SGHTA and FQGNSA. The CDR3 DNA reads as TGTGCCAGCAGCTTAATGGGGGGCACAGATACGCAGTATTTT. It codes for CASSLMGGTDTQYF.